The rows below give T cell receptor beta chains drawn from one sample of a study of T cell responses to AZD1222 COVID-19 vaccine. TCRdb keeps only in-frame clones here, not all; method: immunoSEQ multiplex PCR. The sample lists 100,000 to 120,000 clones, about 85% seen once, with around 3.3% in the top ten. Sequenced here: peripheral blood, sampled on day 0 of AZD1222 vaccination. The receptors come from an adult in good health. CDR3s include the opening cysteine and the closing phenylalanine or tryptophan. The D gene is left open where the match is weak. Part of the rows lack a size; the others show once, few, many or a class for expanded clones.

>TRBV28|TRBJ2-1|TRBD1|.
TGTGCCAGCAGTTCAATCAGGACAGGGGCGAATGAGCAGTTCTTC
CASSSIRTGANEQFF
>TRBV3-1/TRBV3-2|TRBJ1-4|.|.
TGTGCCAGCAGCCGGGGACAACGGGAAAAACTGTTTTTT
CASSRGQREKLFF
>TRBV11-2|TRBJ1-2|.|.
TGTGCCAGCAGCTTAGGGGTTGGCTATGGCTACACCTTC
CASSLGVGYGYTF
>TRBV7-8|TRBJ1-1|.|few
TGTGCCAGCAGCCGGGCAGGAGGGAACACTGAAGCTTTCTTT
CASSRAGGNTEAFF
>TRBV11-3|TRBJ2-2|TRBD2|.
TGTGCCAGCAGCTTAATCGAGACAGCGGGAGCGACCGGGGAGCTGTTTTTT
CASSLIETAGATGELFF
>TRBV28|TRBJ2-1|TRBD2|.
TGTGCCAGCGGAGGGGAGGGATTTAACAATGAGCAGTTCTTC
CASGGEGFNNEQFF
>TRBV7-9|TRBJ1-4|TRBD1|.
TGTGCCAGCAGCTCGGGACAGGGAGTTAGTAGGGAAAAACTGTTTTTT
CASSSGQGVSREKLFF
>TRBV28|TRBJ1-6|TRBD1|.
TGTGCCAGCAGTTTATCGACAGGGCGGAATTCACCCCTCCACTTT
CASSLSTGRNSPLHF
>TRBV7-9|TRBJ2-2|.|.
TGTGCCAGCAGCAAACAGGAGACCGGGGAGCTGTTTTTT
CASSKQETGELFF
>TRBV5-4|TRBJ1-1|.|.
TGTGCCAGCAGCTTGGACGTCCCTTCTGAAGCTTTCTTT
CASSLDVPSEAFF
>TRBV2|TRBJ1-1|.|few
TGTGCCAGCAGACCCCCCTTCCGAATCAGGGTGGAGGCCACTGAAGCTTTCTTT
CASRPPFRIRVEATEAFF
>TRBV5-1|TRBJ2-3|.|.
TGCGCCAGCAGGGACAGCACAGATACGCAGTATTTT
CASRDSTDTQYF
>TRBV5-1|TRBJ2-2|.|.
TGCGCCAGCAGCTTGGACTTAAACACCGGGGAGCTGTTTTTT
CASSLDLNTGELFF
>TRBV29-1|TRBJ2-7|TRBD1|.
TGCAGCGTTGAGGGACAGGACACCTACGAGCAGTACTTC
CSVEGQDTYEQYF
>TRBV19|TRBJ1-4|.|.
TGTGCCACCTGTCCCCAGGCCGCAACTAATGAAAAACTGTTTTTT
CATCPQAATNEKLFF
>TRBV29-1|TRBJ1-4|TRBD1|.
TGCAGCGTTCGGGCAGGGGGCGCCCCGAGTGAAAAACTGTTTTTT
CSVRAGGAPSEKLFF
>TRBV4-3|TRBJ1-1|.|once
TGCGCCAGCAGCCAAGGTCCCCCGGGACCTAAGAACACTGAAGCTTTCTTT
CASSQGPPGPKNTEAFF
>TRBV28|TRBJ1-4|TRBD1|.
TGTGCCAGCAGCCCGATGCAAGGGGGCATTAATGAAAAACTGTTTTTT
CASSPMQGGINEKLFF
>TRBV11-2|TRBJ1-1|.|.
TGTGCCAGCAGCCGATATCTTATAAATACTGAAGCTTTCTTT
CASSRYLINTEAFF
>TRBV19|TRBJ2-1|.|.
TGTGCCAGTAGCCACCTCAGGGCCTCCCTATACAATGAGCAGTTCTTC
CASSHLRASLYNEQFF
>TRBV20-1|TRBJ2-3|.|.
TGCAGTGCTAGTATCCGTGAACGAAATACAGATACGCAGTATTTT
CSASIRERNTDTQYF
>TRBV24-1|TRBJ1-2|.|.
TGTGCCAACCAGTGGCATGAGGACACGTCCGGGTGGACCTTC
CANQWHEDTSGWTF
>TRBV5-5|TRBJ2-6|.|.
TGTGCCAGCAGCTCCGTTCGTCCTCCTGGGGCCAACGTCCTGACTTTC
CASSSVRPPGANVLTF
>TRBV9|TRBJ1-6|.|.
TGTGCCAGCAGCGTAACTGATAATTCACCCCTCCACTTT
CASSVTDNSPLHF